One sample yielded the 24 T cell receptor beta chains listed below, sequenced in a study of CD8+ T cells in alopecia areata. Isolated RNA was reverse transcribed into cDNA used as the sequencing template. Using immunoSEQ multiplex PCR, the repertoire was profiled, and TCRdb retains in-frame clones only, with some absent. The table has over 100,000 clones, roughly 50% seen once; the top ten hold approximately 19%. The sequencing here drew on CD8+ T cells sorted from blood, taken at week 0. These TCRs come from a human donor with alopecia areata.

The chain uses TRBV30 and TRBJ2-2; no clear D. Trimming took off 4 bases at V and 6 bases at J, with 12 bases between the two ends. The germline CDR1 and CDR2 sequences are GTSNPN and SVGIG (reference sequence). This CDR3 comprises 13 residues. In DNA, the CDR3 is TGTGCCTGGACTCCGCACACGGCCGGGGAGCTGTTTTTT. Its protein product is CAWTPHTAGELFF.

V is TRBV29-1 and J is TRBJ2-7, with 9 bases aligning to TRBD2. The CDR3 has 18 amino acids. Germline V gives CDR1 SQVTM, CDR2 ANQGSEA. With V trimmed by 0 bases and J by 1 base, 13 bases remained unmatched. The CDR3 DNA follows: TGCAGCGTTGAAGATTATCGTTTAGCGGGGGAGATATCCTACGAGCAGTACTTC. This translates into CSVEDYRLAGEISYEQYF.

This clone was observed a few times. The chain employs TRBV6-6 and TRBJ1-2, with D hard to call. The CDR3 spans 11 residues. Trimming removed 10 bases from V and 11 bases from J, with 17 bases in between. The germline gives CDR1 MNHNY, CDR2 SVGAGI (reference sequence). Here the CDR3 reads CATGPGPGYTF. The CDR3 nucleotides read TGTGCCACCGGCCCTGGACCGGGATACACCTTC.

CDR3 bases: TGTGCCAGCAGCGGCGGGTTGGAGACTAACTATGGCTACACCTTC. Translation: CASSGGLETNYGYTF. This chain connects TRBV5-6 to TRBJ1-2; D uncertain. Between the trimmed V and J ends, which lost 4 bases and 0 bases, there was a span of 13 bases. The CDR3 totals 15 residues. The germline gives CDR1 SGHDT, CDR2 YYEEEE.

This clone was seen only a few times. This chain connects TRBV11-1 to TRBJ2-3; D possibly corresponds to TRBD2 (6 bases). This CDR3 contains 15 residues. The V end was cut by 5 bases, the J end by 9 bases, with 21 bases between. Looked up from germline, CDR1 is SGHAT and CDR2 is FQDESV (reference sequence). The CDR3 spells CASSPLASGSRTQYF. The CDR3 bases are TGTGCCAGCAGCCCGCTAGCATCCGGGAGTCGGACGCAGTATTTT.

The chain employs TRBV7-2 and TRBJ2-5; perhaps TRBD2 as D (6 bases). The germline V gene has CDR1 SGHTA and CDR2 FQGNSA. Trimming took 1 base from V and 5 from J, leaving 14 bases between them. The CDR3 length is 15 residues. The CDR3, as DNA: TGTGCCAGCAGCTTAGGTTACGACAGCGGGGAGACCCAGTACTTC. It translates to CASSLGYDSGETQYF.

The rearrangement joins TRBV7-6 to TRBJ2-7; 13 nucleotides line up with TRBD2. Trimming took 5 bases from V and 0 from J; bases not matched to a gene: 10. The CDR3 is 18 residues long. Germline assignment: CDR1 SGHVS and CDR2 FNYEAQ. The CDR3 region has the DNA TGTGCCAGCAGCCGACTAGCGGGGGGATACCTCCCCTCCTACGAGCAGTACTTC. Encoded protein: CASSRLAGGYLPSYEQYF.

This clone has a handful of counts. The rearrangement links TRBV11-2 to TRBJ2-3; 9 bases are shared with TRBD2. The CDR3 covers 16 residues. V lost 3 bases to trimming and J lost 2 bases; unmatched junction nucleotides: 6. CDR1 and CDR2 from the germline V gene are SGHAT and FQNNGV. CDR3 protein: CASSFDWTSDTDTQYF. As DNA, the CDR3 is TGTGCCAGCAGCTTCGACTGGACTAGCGACACAGATACGCAGTATTTT. The full variable domain, rest sourced from reference TRBV11-2 and TRBJ2-3, is EAGVAQSPRYKIIEKRQSVAFWCNPISGHATLYWYQQILGQGPKLLIQFQNNGVVDDSQLPKDRFSAERLKGVDSTLKIQPAKLEDSAVYLCASSFDWTSDTDTQYFGPGTRLTVL.

In the case of this clone: Germline and junction disagree at one end, which may indicate a read error. The rearrangement joins TRBV4-1 to TRBJ2-3; D uncertain. Germline V gene sequence: CDR1 MGHRA, CDR2 YSYEKL. This CDR3 region has 12 residues. The CDR3 is CASSPDRDTQYF. The CDR3 bases are TGTGCCAGCAGCCCCGACCGAGATACGCAGTATTTT.

This clone was seen a few times. The chain links TRBV29-1 to TRBJ2-3; weak D call: TRBD2 (5 bases). The CDR3 totals 15 residues. Germline-derived CDR1 and CDR2 are SQVTM and ANQGSEA. The V and J ends lost 1 base and 2 bases respectively, with 13 bases between them. The CDR3 reads CSVEARADYTDTQYF. The CDR3 nucleotides read TGCAGCGTTGAAGCCCGCGCAGACTACACAGATACGCAGTATTTT.

The chain couples TRBV29-1 to TRBJ2-5; 7 nucleotides match TRBD2. The DNA end is more similar to TRBJ2-7, so the J call may be wrong. The CDR3 length is 12 residues. Germline loops: CDR1 SQVTM, CDR2 ANQGSEA. The CDR3: CSVASGDYEQYF. CDR3 nucleotides: TGCAGCGTAGCCAGCGGGGACTACGAGCAGTACTTC.

This rearrangement joins TRBV6-5 to TRBJ2-7; TRBD2 might be the D (5 bases). CDR1 and CDR2 (germline): MNHEY, SVGAGI. This CDR3 comprises 13 residues. The V and J ends lost 4 bases and 6 bases respectively, with 13 bases between them. This chain's CDR3 is CASSFGLALEQYF. The CDR3 DNA reads TGTGCCAGCAGTTTCGGACTGGCCCTCGAGCAGTACTTC.

The chain recombines TRBV29-1 with TRBJ2-3, with 11 bases fitting TRBD2. The V gene end was trimmed by 7 bases and the J gene end by 6 bases; junction bases not matched to a gene: 6. The CDR3 loop spans 13 amino acids. Germline V gives CDR1 SQVTM, CDR2 ANQGSEA. This chain's CDR3 is CSALAGGLDTQYF. The CDR3 DNA sequence: TGCAGCGCGTTAGCGGGGGGGCTTGATACGCAGTATTTT.

The chain combines TRBV6-5 with TRBJ2-1, with D perhaps TRBD2 (5 bases). Trimming took 2 bases from V and 8 from J, leaving 7 bases between them. The CDR3 totals 12 residues. Germline CDR1 is MNHEY and CDR2 is SVGAGI. CDR3 residues: CASSYEGYEQFF. CDR3 DNA sequence: TGTGCCAGCAGTTACGAGGGATATGAGCAGTTCTTC.

CDR3 nucleotide sequence: TGCAGCGTCAGGGGGGGGGCGGACACTGAAGCTTTCTTT. This encodes CSVRGGADTEAFF. The chain recombines TRBV29-1 with TRBJ1-1; 7 positions agree with TRBD1. Per germline, CDR1 SQVTM and CDR2 ANQGSEA. Trimming at V came to 6 bases and at J to 3 bases, leaving 7 bases not matched to a gene. CDR3 length: 13 amino acids.

This clone was counted only a few times. The sample has other DNA sequences that encode this CDR3 too. The chain employs TRBV7-3 and TRBJ2-2; no reliable D call. V was cut by 0 bases and J by 1 base, with 3 bases left in between. Germline CDR1 SGHTA, CDR2 FQGTGA. This CDR3 has 14 residues. CDR3 region: CASSLTGNTGELFF. CDR3 nucleotide sequence: TGTGCCAGCAGCTTAACGGGGAACACCGGGGAGCTGTTTTTT.

This clone was seen once. The chain links TRBV13 to TRBJ2-7; the match to TRBD1 covers 7 bases. Per the germline V gene, CDR1 is PRHDT and CDR2 is FYEKMQ (reference sequence). The CDR3 has 15 residues. Unmatched junction bases numbered 4, after V lost 0 bases and J lost 2 bases. Here the CDR3 reads CASSLGRTGAYEQYF. The CDR3 DNA sequence: TGTGCCAGCAGCTTAGGCCGAACAGGGGCCTACGAGCAGTACTTC.

This clone has just one count. The chain recombines TRBV29-1 with TRBJ2-3; D gene unclear. Germline V gene sequence: CDR1 SQVTM, CDR2 ANQGSEA. The CDR3 length is 14 residues. V was cut by 5 bases and J by 5 bases, with 17 bases left in between. CDR3 in amino acids: CSVYPVDGEDTQYF. Here the CDR3 DNA reads TGCAGCGTTTATCCCGTAGACGGCGAAGATACGCAGTATTTT.

The chain is built from TRBV6-6 and TRBJ2-7; unclear D gene. The germline V gene encodes CDR1 MNHNY and CDR2 SVGAGI (reference sequence). The V gene lost 0 bases and the J gene lost 6 bases, with 6 bases spanning the gap. The CDR3 runs 12 residues. The CDR3 loop reads CASSYSDPEQYF. CDR3 DNA sequence: TGTGCCAGCAGTTACTCGGATCCCGAGCAGTACTTC.

V usage is TRBV30 and J usage is TRBJ2-7; 10 bases fit TRBD2. CDR3 length equals 13 residues. Germline loops: CDR1 GTSNPN, CDR2 SVGIG (reference sequence). V gave up 5 bases and J gave up 2 bases; unmatched junction bases: 3. The chain's CDR3 is CAWGLAEPYEQYF. For the CDR3, the DNA is TGTGCCTGGGGACTAGCGGAACCCTACGAGCAGTACTTC.

This clone was counted a few times. Other DNA sequences in the same sample also yield this CDR3. The chain links TRBV4-1 to TRBJ2-7; 9 nucleotides line up with TRBD1. The length of the CDR3 is 15 residues. Germline V gene lookup returns CDR1 MGHRA and CDR2 YSYEKL. V shed 2 bases, J shed 1 base, and the junction held 3 bases outside the gene matches. The CDR3 nucleotides read TGCGCCAGCAGCCAAAGACAGGGGGGTTCCTACGAGCAGTACTTC. Translation gives CASSQRQGGSYEQYF.

This clone showed up just a few times. Here the CDR3 DNA reads TGTGCCAGTAGTATTGATGGGGAGTACAATGAGCAGTTCTTC. As protein: CASSIDGEYNEQFF. The chain joins TRBV19 to TRBJ2-1; TRBD2 is a possible D gene (5 bases). Germline CDR1 is LNHDA and CDR2 is SQIVND (reference sequence). This CDR3 spans 14 amino acids. Trimming left V 3 bases short and J 4 bases short, with 10 bases between.

The chain has TRBV10-2 and TRBJ2-7, with D unclear. CDR1 and CDR2 from the germline V gene are WSHSY and SAAADI. The CDR3 runs to 14 residues. Trimming shortened V by 7 bases and J by 2 bases, and 15 bases separated the two germline ends. Here the CDR3 reads CASMGQTPPYEQYF. In nucleotides, the CDR3 is TGCGCCAGCATGGGCCAGACTCCGCCCTACGAGCAGTACTTC.

This chain links TRBV6-5 with TRBJ1-2; D unresolved. CDR3 length: 15 amino acids. The germline V and J ends were trimmed by 0 bases and 3 bases, with 11 bases remaining between them. Germline CDR1 and CDR2: MNHEY and SVGAGI. CDR3 DNA sequence: TGTGCCAGCAGTTACTCGTCAGAATATCACTATGGCTACACCTTC. It codes for CASSYSSEYHYGYTF.